This T cell receptor (beta chain) is drawn from a study of response to subunit inactivated influenza vaccine (dated 2018 in TCRdb). Broadly, across the study: The study used deep quantitative T cell receptor repertoire profiling to track responses to a trivalent subunit inactivated influenza vaccine.

As for this clonotype: Its target antigen remains unknown. Base-call qualities are not available, and no considerably larger clone is one nucleotide away.

The full study reports these points: The authors suggested that each seasonal influenza vaccination may recruit only a limited number of new T cells.

Counted from cysteine to phenylalanine, this CDR3 has 15 amino acids. The only DNA kept is the CDR3, 45 bases in frame from the first base. The library was produced with RT-PCR. Sequenced on an Illumina HiSeq 2500. Using fastp trimming at Q25 and MiXCR clonotype assembly, TCRdb reanalyzed the public sequencing data and kept in-frame beta chains. For every CDR3 protein sequence, its rows merge into one entry that carries the most common genes and DNA. Within this sample are about 520,000 distinct CDR3 sequences, with approximately 7.7% of them counted one time only. The top ten clonotypes cover around 14% of the sample.

The source was PBMCs from blood, collected about 24 months after vaccination. In this chain, TRBV21-1 is recombined with TRBJ1-3. TRBV21-1 is termed a pseudogene. The TCR was taken from a man aged 45-69 years who received an inactivated influenza vaccine. Donor details come from another sample of the same person, matched by shared clones. The DNA reads as follows: TGTGCCAGCAGCAAAGAAGGCTTCTCTGGAAACACCATATATTTT. Translated, this is CASSKEGFSGNTIYF.